This T cell receptor beta chain was observed in a study of ipilimumab plus nivolumab after autologous stem cell transplantation. Study context: Median doses per patient: about 5 ipilimumab, seven to nine nivolumab.

Ipilimumab, 1 mg/kg, started 14 to 28 days after autologous transplant. The germline gives CDR1 MDHEN, CDR2 SYDVKM. Trimming stripped 8 bases from V and 2 bases from J, with 16 bases between. The CDR3 loop spans 14 amino acids. TCRdb's table, derived via immunoSEQ multiplex PCR, lists solely in-frame clones and lacks some. The sample records around 15,000 clones, around four fifths being singletons. The TCR sequence derives from a male donor with diffuse large B-cell lymphoma. J is TRBJ2-7 and V is TRBV28; D might be TRBD1 (5 bases). The source material was PBMCs, sampled in a trial of ipilimumab plus nivolumab as post-transplant consolidation. CDR3 region: CASDRAGSTYEQYF. The DNA for the CDR3 is TGTGCCAGCGATAGAGCAGGGTCAACCTACGAGCAGTACTTC. Looking up the rest from reference TRBV28 and TRBJ2-7 gives the full variable domain: DVKVTQSSRYLVKRTGEKVFLECVQDMDHENMFWYRQDPGLGLRLIYFSYDVKMKEKGDIPEGYSVSREKKERFSLILESASTNQTSMYLCASDRAGSTYEQYFGPGTRLTVT.